The clone carrying this T cell receptor beta chain was counted at least ten times. The antigen remains unidentified. Co-extracted RNA and DNA came from roughly 20-30 mg of unsorted bulk tissue. Surgical resection was used to treat these primary liver carcinoma patients. Viable tumor cells exceeded 85% in all tumor samples. Constant-region priming of around 500 ng total RNA yielded TCR beta cDNA. A slightly modified ARM-PCR protocol with three nested multiplex PCR rounds produced these TCR beta libraries. Both of the initial two PCR rounds ran for nine to eleven cycles and employed TRBV1-TRBV30 forward primers alongside a C-beta reverse primer. MiXCR was run by TCRdb on the multiplex PCR reads, yielding one entry per CDR3 protein. This sample has about 66,000 distinct CDR3 sequences, with over 60% found just once. This specimen belongs to a study of tumor-infiltrating lymphocytes in primary liver carcinoma.

The CDR3 consists of 13 residues. The V end was cut by 4 bases, the J end by 3 bases, with 10 bases between. Germline CDR1 and CDR2: WSHSY and SAAADI. Findings and caveats of the study: Only about 7.5-24% of top clones showed up in all five tumor regions. Tumor-adjacent and tumor-blood pairs overlapped less than tumor region pairs did.

The gene calls are TRBV10-2 and TRBJ2-7, with D unresolved. Sequenced material: liver tumor tissue from sampling region 4. As for subset: tumor region T4, right-lateral pole. This TCR was sampled from a man aged 35-49 years with primary liver carcinoma and hepatitis B virus infection. As DNA, the CDR3 is TGCGCCAGCAGTGGGGCACTCTACTACGAGCAGTACTTC. Residues: CASSGALYYEQYF.